One sample yielded the 26 T cell receptor beta chains listed below, sequenced in a study of cytomegalovirus exposure and HLA in healthy donors. Profiled with immunoSEQ multiplex PCR; TCRdb holds only in-frame clones, not every one. This sample has hundreds of thousands of clones; 86% occur once, and the top ten carry under 0.95%. Material for sequencing was PBMCs. The receptor source for this set is a woman aged 18-29 years in good health and CMV-seronegative.

The chain recombines TRBV2 with TRBJ2-5, with D possibly being TRBD1 (6 bases). CDR3 length: 11 amino acids. Trimming left V 3 bases short and J 13 bases short, with 12 bases between. The germline V gene encodes CDR1 SNHLY and CDR2 FYNNEI. The CDR3 sequence: CASSENLGGYF. The CDR3, as DNA: TGTGCCAGCAGTGAGAACCTAGGGGGGTACTTC.

The chain couples TRBV6-1 to TRBJ2-1; D gene uncertain. Deletions cut 0 bases from V and 0 bases from J, with 6 bases between. This CDR3 is built from 15 residues. CDR1 and CDR2 (germline): MNHNS, SASEGT. The CDR3 bases are TGTGCCAGCAGTGAAGCGGGCCTCTCCTACAATGAGCAGTTCTTC. It translates to CASSEAGLSYNEQFF.

The chain recombines TRBV4-1 with TRBJ2-1, with TRBD1 identical over 8 bases. Germline CDR1 and CDR2: MGHRA and YSYEKL. The CDR3 extends over 18 amino acids. J was trimmed by 2 bases and V by 4 bases; bases with no gene match: 13. The CDR3 DNA reads TGCGCCAGCAGCCGGGGAGGACAGGGAAAGGGTCCCTACAATGAGCAGTTCTTC. Its translation: CASSRGGQGKGPYNEQFF.

The chain joins TRBV19 to TRBJ2-6; perhaps TRBD1 as D (6 bases). V was clipped by 6 bases and J by 8 bases, with 11 bases between them. The CDR3 spans 13 residues. Germline V lookup: CDR1 LNHDA, CDR2 SQIVND (reference sequence). The CDR3 nucleotides read TGTGCCAGTAGGTCACAGGGTCCCAACGTCCTGACTTTC. Its protein is CASRSQGPNVLTF.

The chain carries TRBV27 and TRBJ2-5, with 11 bases aligning to TRBD2. The trim removed 6 bases at V and 5 bases at J, leaving 11 bases unmatched. The CDR3 contains 16 residues. The germline CDR1 and CDR2 sequences are MNHEY and SMNVEV (reference sequence). DNA of the CDR3: TGTGCCAGCAGATTTATAGCGGGGGGGGCCGTGGAGACCCAGTACTTC. It codes for CASRFIAGGAVETQYF.

Ten or more counts support this clone. Other DNA sequences in the sample encode the same CDR3. V is TRBV27 and J is TRBJ1-3, with 10 bases that match TRBD1. The V segment lost 5 bases and the J segment 2 bases; nucleotides outside the gene matches: 3. The germline gives CDR1 MNHEY, CDR2 SMNVEV (reference sequence). The CDR3 is 15 residues long. The CDR3: CASSQDRGPGNTIYF. The CDR3 DNA follows: TGTGCCAGCAGTCAAGACAGGGGGCCTGGAAACACCATATATTTT.

The V and J genes are TRBV7-9 and TRBJ2-7; weak D call: TRBD1 (5 bases). This CDR3 region has 14 residues. With 2 bases removed from V and 3 bases from J, the gap between germline ends came to 11 bases. Looked up from germline, CDR1 is SEHNR and CDR2 is FQNEAQ (reference sequence). The CDR3 DNA sequence: TGTGCCAGCAGCTTAACAGGACCAATCTACGAGCAGTACTTC. Its translation is CASSLTGPIYEQYF.

The chain is built from TRBV7-9 and TRBJ2-1, with D perhaps TRBD1 (6 bases). Per germline, CDR1 SEHNR and CDR2 FQNEAQ (reference sequence). The CDR3 loop spans 13 amino acids. Trimming took 5 bases from V and 7 from J, leaving 12 bases between them. For the CDR3, the DNA is TGTGCCAGCAGCCCATGGACAGCGAATGAGCAGTTCTTC. Translating it yields CASSPWTANEQFF.

This clone was seen a few times. The rearrangement uses TRBV2 and TRBJ1-6; D is unresolved. This CDR3 is built from 14 residues. Trimming pared 6 bases from V and 10 bases from J, leaving 16 bases between. Germline CDR1 SNHLY, CDR2 FYNNEI. This chain's CDR3 is CASSRAPGGSPLHF. CDR3 nucleotide sequence: TGTGCCAGCAGCCGCGCCCCGGGAGGCTCACCCCTCCACTTT.

This clone came up a few times. The chain uses TRBV15 and TRBJ2-6, with 8 bases aligning to TRBD2. Germline V gene lookup returns CDR1 LNHNV and CDR2 YYDKDF (reference sequence). The length of the CDR3 is 17 residues. V dropped 5 bases and J dropped 2; count of bases not matched to a gene: 8. The CDR3 DNA is TGTGCCACCAGCGCTCGGGGGGGCGCGGCTGGGGCCAACGTCCTGACTTTC. Its translation: CATSARGGAAGANVLTF.

This clone has more than one count but fewer than ten. The V and J genes are TRBV5-1 and TRBJ2-7; D perhaps matches TRBD1 (6 bases). The CDR3 has 14 residues. The V and J ends lost 0 bases and 3 bases respectively, with 10 bases between them. Germline CDR1 reads SGHRS; CDR2 reads YFSETQ. The DNA of the CDR3 is TGCGCCAGCAGCTTGGTAGGACAGTACTACGAGCAGTACTTC. It yields the protein CASSLVGQYYEQYF.

The chain is built from TRBV5-6 and TRBJ1-1; the D gene is possibly TRBD1 (5 bases). Germline V lookup: CDR1 SGHDT, CDR2 YYEEEE. V was clipped by 4 bases and J by 0 bases, with 19 bases between them. The CDR3 contains 17 residues. Here the CDR3 reads CASSPRARVKLNTEAFF. Here the CDR3 DNA reads TGTGCCAGCAGCCCTAGGGCCAGGGTAAAGTTGAACACTGAAGCTTTCTTT.

V is TRBV19 and J is TRBJ1-5, with D maybe TRBD1 (5 bases). The CDR3 loop spans 14 amino acids. V was clipped by 9 bases and J by 0 bases, with 12 bases between them. Germline V gives CDR1 LNHDA, CDR2 SQIVND (reference sequence). The CDR3 coding sequence is TGTGCCAGCCACCGACAGAATAGCAATCAGCCCCAGCATTTT. Protein product: CASHRQNSNQPQHF.

The chain links TRBV5-6 to TRBJ1-1; perhaps TRBD1 as D (6 bases). The CDR3 is 15 amino acids. Germline CDR1 and CDR2: SGHDT and YYEEEE. Trimming left V 5 bases short and J 2 bases short, with 16 bases between. DNA of the CDR3: TGTGCCAGCAGACCCGCGGGGGGGGCCAACACTGAAGCTTTCTTT. Its protein is CASRPAGGANTEAFF. The full variable domain, completed using reference TRBV5-6 and TRBJ1-1, is DAGVTQSPTHLIKTRGQQVTLRCSPKSGHDTVSWYQQALGQGPQFIFQYYEEEERQRGNFPDRFSGHQFPNYSSELNVNALLLGDSALYLCASRPAGGANTEAFFGQGTRLTVV.

This chain links TRBV5-8 with TRBJ1-2, with D possibly being TRBD1 (5 bases). The germline V gene encodes CDR1 SGHTS and CDR2 YDEGEE. Trimming removed 4 bases from V and 7 bases from J, with 8 bases in between. This CDR3 region has 11 residues. CDR3 in DNA: TGTGCCAGCAGCGAAAGGGGTGGCTACACCTTC. Amino acid sequence: CASSERGGYTF.

The gene calls are TRBV30 and TRBJ1-6, with a tentative D call TRBD1 (5 bases). The V end was cut by 0 bases, the J end by 13 bases, with 13 bases between. CDR1 GTSNPN and CDR2 SVGIG come from the germline V gene (reference sequence). This CDR3 is built from 13 residues. CDR3 in DNA: TGTGCCTGGAGTGTAAACAGGCCAAGGCCCCTCCACTTT. Translated: CAWSVNRPRPLHF.

The chain couples TRBV2 to TRBJ1-3; 7 nucleotides match TRBD1. The CDR3 is 14 amino acids. The V segment lost 5 bases and the J segment 2 bases; nucleotides outside the gene matches: 3. Germline V gene lookup returns CDR1 SNHLY and CDR2 FYNNEI. CDR3 sequence reads: CASSRDSAGNTIYF. The CDR3, as DNA: TGTGCCAGCAGTCGGGACAGCGCTGGAAACACCATATATTTT. The entire variable domain, with the rest obtained from reference TRBV2 and TRBJ1-3, is as follows: EPEVTQTPSHQVTQMGQEVILRCVPISNHLYFYWYRQILGQKVEFLVSFYNNEISEKSEIFDDQFSVERPDGSNFTLKIRSTKLEDSAMYFCASSRDSAGNTIYFGEGSWLTVV.

This chain connects TRBV6-1 to TRBJ1-2, with D maybe TRBD1 (5 bases). Germline CDR1 reads MNHNS; CDR2 reads SASEGT. Deletions cut 7 bases from V and 8 bases from J, with 20 bases between. The CDR3 is 14 residues long. The CDR3 DNA reads as TGTGCCAGCAATATAATCAGGGATCTGGAAGGCTACACCTTC. It encodes CASNIIRDLEGYTF.

V is TRBV5-4 and J is TRBJ2-3; 9 nucleotides line up with TRBD2. CDR1 and CDR2 from the germline V gene are SGHNT and YYREEE (reference sequence). The CDR3 contains 19 residues. J was trimmed by 0 bases and V by 6 bases; bases with no gene match: 17. The DNA for the CDR3 is TGTGCCAGCAAGCTTCGATCAGCGGGGGGCCATGCTAGCACAGATACGCAGTATTTT. Translated, it gives CASKLRSAGGHASTDTQYF.

In this sample, this clone turned up once. The chain joins TRBV2 to TRBJ1-2; D not certain. The V gene lost 1 base and the J gene lost 2 bases, with 11 bases spanning the gap. Germline V CDR1 and CDR2: SNHLY, FYNNEI. CDR3 size: 15 residues. CDR3 DNA sequence: TGTGCCAGCAGTGAAGGCGCCACCAAAAACTATGGCTACACCTTC. Its translation: CASSEGATKNYGYTF.

This clone was seen a few times. This chain uses TRBV19 with TRBJ1-5; D is unresolved. V was clipped by 4 bases and J by 7 bases, with 8 bases between them. This CDR3 comprises 12 residues. The V gene's germline CDR1 is LNHDA and CDR2 SQIVND (reference sequence). The CDR3 here is CASSKTRQPQHF. As DNA, the CDR3 is TGTGCCAGTAGTAAGACTCGCCAGCCCCAGCATTTT. The full variable domain, in which reference TRBV19 and TRBJ1-5 provide the parts outside the CDR3, is DGGITQSPKYLFRKEGQNVTLSCEQNLNHDAMYWYRQDPGQGLRLIYYSQIVNDFQKGDIAEGYSVSREKKESFPLTVTSAQKNPTAFYLCASSKTRQPQHFGDGTRLSIL.

The sample holds a few counts of this clone. The chain recombines TRBV5-6 with TRBJ2-5; TRBD2 agrees at 7 bases. CDR1 and CDR2 (germline): SGHDT, YYEEEE. The ends lost 6 bases at V and 5 bases at J; junction bases unmatched: 10. The CDR3 spans 14 residues. The CDR3 nucleotides are TGTGCCAGCAAGGCACCGGGAGGTGGGGAGACCCAGTACTTC. It translates to CASKAPGGGETQYF.

The chain couples TRBV2 to TRBJ2-1; possible D gene TRBD1, 6 bases. The CDR3 loop spans 15 amino acids. The germline CDR1 and CDR2 sequences are SNHLY and FYNNEI. Between the trimmed V and J ends, which lost 7 bases and 0 bases, there was a span of 13 bases. The CDR3 DNA follows: TGTGCCAGCAACCAACAGGGTCCCTCCTACAATGAGCAGTTCTTC. It translates to CASNQQGPSYNEQFF.

The chain has TRBV18 and TRBJ1-2; D is undetermined. Trimming shortened V by 5 bases and J by 4 bases, and 11 bases separated the two germline ends. Germline V gene lookup returns CDR1 KGHSH and CDR2 LQKENI. This CDR3 has 13 amino acids. DNA of the CDR3: TGTGCCAGCTCAGCGCAAAGCGGCTATGGCTACACCTTC. Its protein is CASSAQSGYGYTF.

This chain joins TRBV7-9 and TRBJ1-4; a weak D match, TRBD1 (6 bases). CDR3 size: 17 residues. V was cut by 4 bases and J by 0 bases, with 15 bases left in between. CDR1 and CDR2 (germline): SEHNR, FQNEAQ (reference sequence). The CDR3 sequence: CASSSGQKGATNEKLFF. DNA of the CDR3: TGTGCCAGCAGCTCCGGACAGAAAGGAGCAACTAATGAAAAACTGTTTTTT.

This chain links TRBV5-1 with TRBJ1-6; D perhaps matches TRBD1 (5 bases). Between the trimmed V and J ends, which lost 0 bases and 10 bases, there was a span of 14 bases. Germline V gene data show CDR1 as SGHRS and CDR2 as YFSETQ. This CDR3 has 15 amino acids. The CDR3 nucleotides read TGCGCCAGCAGCTTGGCCGGGGGGAACCGCTCACCCCTCCACTTT. Amino acid sequence: CASSLAGGNRSPLHF.